Shown below are 24 T cell receptor beta chains from a single sample sequenced in a study of CD8 T cells in ankylosing spondylitis. A single record per CDR3 protein comes from TCRdb applying MiXCR to the 5' RACE reads. The sample carries about 240,000 distinct CDR3 sequences, roughly a tenth recorded once. The sequencing input was blood, either unsorted or a sorted T cell fraction (not recorded which). These receptor sequences come from a male donor with ankylosing spondylitis or in good health (not recorded which).

This clonotype has a count of ten or more. V gene TRBV24-1 combines with J gene TRBJ2-1; no firm D call. Trimming took off 3 bases at V and 5 bases at J, with 4 bases between the two ends. From germline, CDR1 is KGHDR and CDR2 SFDVKD. The CDR3 is 12 residues long. The CDR3 loop is CATSDIDNEQFF. DNA for the CDR3: TGTGCCACCAGTGATATTGACAATGAGCAGTTCTTC.

This clonotype appeared many times. The chain has TRBV10-3 and TRBJ2-1; D tentatively reads TRBD1 or TRBD2 (5 bases each). The CDR3 runs to 15 residues. Germline assignment: CDR1 ENHRY and CDR2 SYGVKD. V gave up 4 bases and J gave up 9 bases, with 19 bases separating them. CDR3 loop: CAISVGVRGNTEQFF. CDR3 nucleotides: TGTGCCATCAGTGTGGGGGTCCGGGGCAACACTGAGCAGTTCTTC.

This clonotype has ten or more counts. This sequence joins TRBV20-1 and TRBJ2-2, with 12 bases that match TRBD2. The J segment lost 3 bases and the V segment lost 2 bases, leaving 1 base of the junction unmatched. In germline, CDR1 is DFQATT, CDR2 SNEGSKA (reference sequence). This CDR3 is 15 amino acids long. In DNA, the CDR3 is TGCAGTGCTAGAAGACTAGCGGGGGACACCGGGGAGCTGTTTTTT. Its protein is CSARRLAGDTGELFF.

This clonotype was detected many times. The chain combines TRBV9 with TRBJ1-1; possible D gene TRBD1, 5 bases. Germline V CDR1 and CDR2: SGDLS, YYNGEE. Trimming cost V 0 bases and J 5 bases, with 8 bases left between them. The CDR3 totals 13 residues. The CDR3 is CASSVVGATEAFF. The CDR3 region has the DNA TGTGCCAGCAGCGTAGTTGGGGCGACTGAAGCTTTCTTT.

This clonotype was found many times. The chain is built from TRBV9 and TRBJ2-7; TRBD2 agrees at 7 bases. From germline, CDR1 is SGDLS and CDR2 YYNGEE. V shed 1 base, J shed 2 bases, and the junction held 9 bases outside the gene matches. The CDR3 has 16 amino acids. CDR3 sequence: CASSVLFGTTAYEQYF. CDR3 coding DNA: TGTGCCAGCAGCGTACTCTTCGGGACTACAGCCTACGAGCAGTACTTC.

This clonotype was seen ten or more times. This chain uses TRBV29-1 with TRBJ1-2; D gene unclear. Germline-derived CDR1 and CDR2 are SQVTM and ANQGSEA. This CDR3 has 13 residues. V shed 1 base and J shed 0 bases, with 6 bases lying between them. The CDR3 spells CSVEVDTNYGYTF. The CDR3 nucleotides are TGCAGCGTTGAAGTTGACACTAACTATGGCTACACCTTC.

Turning to this clonotype: No DNA is shown, since the ends of the CDR3 on it are uncertain; the CDR3 is the one TCRdb lists. The chain couples TRBV7-5 to TRBJ2-2; no DNA check was done on the table's D call, TRBD2. TRBV7-5 is assigned pseudogene status. A total of 20 residues make up the CDR3, ends included. CDR3 sequence reads: CISVSESPRTSPFLPGELFF.

The table lists this clonotype with many counts. This rearrangement joins TRBV4-1 to TRBJ1-2; 10 nucleotides match TRBD1. Per the germline V gene, CDR1 is MGHRA and CDR2 is YSYEKL. V lost 3 bases to trimming and J lost 3 bases; unmatched junction nucleotides: 7. This CDR3 is 16 amino acids long. The CDR3 bases are TGCGCCAGCAGCCAGCCGACAGGGGGCTCCCACTATGGCTACACCTTC. The encoded protein is CASSQPTGGSHYGYTF.

This clonotype was seen many times. The J gene is TRBJ1-1, the V gene TRBV20-1; D gene unclear. Germline CDR1 and CDR2: DFQATT and SNEGSKA (reference sequence). Trimming took 3 bases from V and 11 from J, leaving 7 bases between them. CDR3 length: 9 amino acids. The DNA for the CDR3 is TGCAGTGCTAGCACCGACGCTTTCTTT. It codes for CSASTDAFF.

The DNA of the CDR3 is TGCGCCAGCAGCCAAGTATCCGAGGGTGACACCGGGGAGCTGTTTTTT. Translating it yields CASSQVSEGDTGELFF. The V and J genes are TRBV4-1 and TRBJ2-2; D is possibly TRBD2 (5 bases). Per the germline V gene, CDR1 is MGHRA and CDR2 is YSYEKL. V was shortened by 1 base and J by 3 bases, with 12 bases between the two germline ends. The CDR3 runs to 16 residues.

This clonotype was seen ten or more times. The chain recombines TRBV29-1 with TRBJ2-2; D is undetermined. Germline V gene sequence: CDR1 SQVTM, CDR2 ANQGSEA. Trimming removed 3 bases from V and 2 bases from J, with 10 bases in between. This CDR3 has 14 residues. The DNA of the CDR3 is TGCAGCGTTGACGGGCCGGTAAACACCGGGGAGCTGTTTTTT. Its protein is CSVDGPVNTGELFF.

The chain carries TRBV19 and TRBJ2-2, with TRBD2 matching over 12 bases. This CDR3 has 17 amino acids. The J segment lost 1 base and the V segment lost 7 bases, leaving 7 bases of the junction unmatched. Germline CDR1 is LNHDA and CDR2 is SQIVND (reference sequence). The CDR3 DNA follows: TGTGCCAGTATAGGGACTAGCGGGTTCCTGAACACCGGGGAGCTGTTTTTT. It yields the protein CASIGTSGFLNTGELFF.

This clonotype was seen at least ten times. The rearrangement links TRBV7-8 to TRBJ1-1; D gene uncertain. The CDR3 is 17 amino acids. Trimming cost V 5 bases and J 1 base, with 20 bases left between them. Germline V gives CDR1 SGHVS, CDR2 FQNEAQ. CDR3 bases: TGTGCCAGCAGCCACCCGGTTTACACCTTGGCGAACACTGAAGCTTTCTTT. Its translation is CASSHPVYTLANTEAFF.

As DNA, the CDR3 is TGTGCCAGCAGCCCGGTAGTGGGTCCCAATGAGCAGTTCTTC. It is translated as CASSPVVGPNEQFF. The V call is TRBV7-2, the J call TRBJ2-1; no clear D. Germline CDR1 and CDR2: SGHTA and FQGNSA. V was clipped by 5 bases and J by 6 bases, with 14 bases between them. The length of the CDR3 is 14 residues.

The J gene is TRBJ2-1, the V gene TRBV19; TRBD1 aligns across 8 bases. J gave up 4 bases and V 4 bases, and 9 bases lay outside the gene matches. The CDR3 contains 16 residues. The germline V gene encodes CDR1 LNHDA and CDR2 SQIVND (reference sequence). CDR3 amino acids: CASSRARGRFYNEQFF. CDR3 nucleotides: TGTGCCAGTAGTAGAGCCAGGGGGCGGTTTTACAATGAGCAGTTCTTC.

CDR3 in DNA: TGTGCCAGCAGTGAATACCTAGCGGCTTACAATGAGCAGTTCTTC. Residues: CASSEYLAAYNEQFF. V gene TRBV2 combines with J gene TRBJ2-1; 7 positions match TRBD2. The V gene end was trimmed by 2 bases and the J gene end by 4 bases; junction bases not matched to a gene: 5. The CDR3 spans 15 residues. The germline gives CDR1 SNHLY, CDR2 FYNNEI.

The table lists this clonotype with many counts. This chain uses TRBV5-1 with TRBJ1-2, with D possibly being TRBD1 (5 bases). CDR3 length equals 14 residues. From germline, CDR1 is SGHRS and CDR2 YFSETQ. Trimming removed 4 bases from V and 3 bases from J, with 13 bases in between. DNA of the CDR3: TGCGCCAGCAGCCGAGGATGGGGGGACTATGGCTACACCTTC. Amino acids: CASSRGWGDYGYTF.

This rearrangement joins TRBV28 to TRBJ2-1, with D tentatively TRBD2 (7 bases). The CDR3 totals 15 residues. Trimming removed 9 bases at V and 1 base at J, with 16 bases between. The germline V gene has CDR1 MDHEN and CDR2 SYDVKM. Written as DNA, the CDR3 is TGTGCCAGGGGCCCGGGGGGCCTTTCCTACAATGAGCAGTTCTTC. It translates to CARGPGGLSYNEQFF.

This clonotype was seen ten or more times. The chain has TRBV29-1 and TRBJ2-7; 11 bases agree with TRBD2. Germline-derived CDR1 and CDR2 are SQVTM and ANQGSEA. Germline trimming cut 6 bases from V and 3 bases from J; bases unmatched to any gene: 4. The CDR3 covers 13 residues. The CDR3 sequence: CSVPGTSGYEQYF. The CDR3 DNA reads as TGCAGCGTCCCCGGGACTAGCGGCTACGAGCAGTACTTC.

J is TRBJ1-2 and V is TRBV28, with D maybe TRBD1 (5 bases). Germline V gene data show CDR1 as MDHEN and CDR2 as SYDVKM. V lost 7 bases to trimming and J lost 6 bases, with 21 bases between them. This CDR3 spans 15 amino acids. Here the CDR3 reads CASTLVGESLNGYTF. As DNA, the CDR3 is TGTGCCAGCACCTTGGTAGGGGAAAGTTTGAATGGCTACACCTTC.

The sample holds many counts of this clonotype. In DNA, the CDR3 is TGTGCTAGTGGTTTGGGAGGGGGCGATGGCTACACCTTC. Translated, it gives CASGLGGGDGYTF. The genes are TRBV12-5 and TRBJ1-2, with 7 bases lining up with TRBD1. V gave up 1 base and J gave up 6 bases; unmatched junction bases: 2. Germline CDR1 is LGHNT and CDR2 is FRNRAP. This CDR3 spans 13 amino acids.

This clonotype was seen at least ten times. V gene TRBV27 combines with J gene TRBJ2-1, with 8 bases lining up with TRBD1. Trimming cost V 7 bases and J 7 bases; bases outside gene matches: 3. Germline V gene lookup returns CDR1 MNHEY and CDR2 SMNVEV (reference sequence). CDR3 size: 12 residues. The CDR3 sequence is CASITGGNEQFF. CDR3 bases: TGTGCCAGCATTACAGGGGGAAATGAGCAGTTCTTC.

This clonotype was detected many times. J is TRBJ2-3 and V is TRBV12-3 or TRBV12-4; 8 bases agree with TRBD2. The CDR3 extends over 14 amino acids. J gave up 5 bases and V 6 bases, and 7 bases lay outside the gene matches. The CDR3 bases are TGTGCCAGCAGCCCGGGACTAGAAATAGATACGCAGTATTTT. Its protein is CASSPGLEIDTQYF.

V and J are TRBV7-2 and TRBJ2-5; no clear D gene. Germline V CDR1 and CDR2: SGHTA, FQGNSA. The CDR3 covers 12 residues. Between the trimmed V and J ends, which lost 6 bases and 4 bases, there was a span of 9 bases. The CDR3 is CASSLNLETQYF. CDR3 sequence (DNA): TGTGCCAGCAGTTTAAATTTAGAGACCCAGTACTTC. The whole variable domain, filled in from reference TRBV7-2 and TRBJ2-5, reads GAGVSQSPSNKVTEKGKDVELRCDPISGHTALYWYRQSLGQGLEFLIYFQGNSAPDKSGLPSDRFSAERTGGSVSTLTIQRTQQEDSAVYLCASSLNLETQYFGPGTRLLVL.